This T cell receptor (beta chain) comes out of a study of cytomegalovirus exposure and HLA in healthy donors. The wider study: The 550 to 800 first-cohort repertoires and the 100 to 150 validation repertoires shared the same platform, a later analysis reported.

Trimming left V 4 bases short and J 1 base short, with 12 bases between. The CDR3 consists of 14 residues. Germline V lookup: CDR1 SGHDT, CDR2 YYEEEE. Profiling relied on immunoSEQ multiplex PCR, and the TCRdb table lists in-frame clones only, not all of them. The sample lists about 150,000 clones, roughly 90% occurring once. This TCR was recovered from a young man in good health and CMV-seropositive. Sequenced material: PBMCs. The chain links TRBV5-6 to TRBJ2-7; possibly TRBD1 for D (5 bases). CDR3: CASSPRVESYEQYF. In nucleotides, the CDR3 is TGTGCCAGCAGCCCCAGGGTCGAGTCCTACGAGCAGTACTTC.